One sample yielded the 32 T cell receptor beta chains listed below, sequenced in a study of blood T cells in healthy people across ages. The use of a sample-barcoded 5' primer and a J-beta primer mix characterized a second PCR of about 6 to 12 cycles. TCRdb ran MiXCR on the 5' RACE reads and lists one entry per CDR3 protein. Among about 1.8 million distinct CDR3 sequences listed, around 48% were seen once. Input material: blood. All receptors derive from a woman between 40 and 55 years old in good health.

The CDR3 DNA sequence: TGCGCCAGCAGCCAACTACTAGCGGGGGGCTACGAGCAGTACTTC. The encoded protein is CASSQLLAGGYEQYF. The chain combines TRBV4-3 with TRBJ2-4; 12 nucleotides agree with TRBD2. The DNA end is more similar to TRBJ2-7, so the J call may be wrong. Germline loops: CDR1 LGHNA, CDR2 YSLEER. This CDR3 has 15 residues.

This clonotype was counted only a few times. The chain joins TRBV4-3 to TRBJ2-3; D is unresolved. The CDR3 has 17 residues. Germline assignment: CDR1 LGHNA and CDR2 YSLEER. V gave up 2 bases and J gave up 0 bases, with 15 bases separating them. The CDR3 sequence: CASSQSYPLPSTDTQYF. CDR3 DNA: TGCGCCAGCAGCCAAAGCTATCCGCTCCCTAGCACAGATACGCAGTATTTT.

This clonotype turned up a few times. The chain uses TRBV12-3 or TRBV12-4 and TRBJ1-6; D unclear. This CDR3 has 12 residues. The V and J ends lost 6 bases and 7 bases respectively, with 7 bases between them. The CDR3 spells CASRPQNSPLHF. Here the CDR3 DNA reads TGTGCCAGCAGGCCCCAGAATTCACCCCTCCACTTT.

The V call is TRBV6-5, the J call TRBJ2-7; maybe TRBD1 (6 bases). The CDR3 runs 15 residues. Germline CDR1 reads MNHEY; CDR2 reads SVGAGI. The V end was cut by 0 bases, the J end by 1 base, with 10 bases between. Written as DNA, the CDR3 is TGTGCCAGCAGTTACTCGACAGGAATTTCCTACGAGCAGTACTTC. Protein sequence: CASSYSTGISYEQYF.

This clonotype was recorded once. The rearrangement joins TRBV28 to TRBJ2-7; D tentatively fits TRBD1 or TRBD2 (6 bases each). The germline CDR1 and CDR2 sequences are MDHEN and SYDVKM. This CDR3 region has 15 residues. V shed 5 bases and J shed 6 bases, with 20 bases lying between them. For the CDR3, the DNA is TGTGCCAGCAGTCCCTGGGGGGCAGGGGTATCCGAGCAGTACTTC. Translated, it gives CASSPWGAGVSEQYF.

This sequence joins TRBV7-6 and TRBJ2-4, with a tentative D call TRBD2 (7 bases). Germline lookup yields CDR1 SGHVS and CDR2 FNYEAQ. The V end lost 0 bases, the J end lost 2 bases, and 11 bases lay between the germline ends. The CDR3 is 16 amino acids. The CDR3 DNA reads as TGTGCCAGCAGCTTAGCCAGGGGAGGGCCCAAAAACATTCAGTACTTC. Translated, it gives CASSLARGGPKNIQYF.

This chain's CDR3 is CASSSTGNSGQFF. DNA of the CDR3: TGTGCCAGCAGTTCCACTGGAAATAGTGGGCAGTTCTTC. The chain couples TRBV27 to TRBJ2-1; D is undetermined. This CDR3 has 13 residues. Germline V gene data show CDR1 as MNHEY and CDR2 as SMNVEV (reference sequence). V lost 4 bases, J lost 12 bases, and 16 bases lay in between.

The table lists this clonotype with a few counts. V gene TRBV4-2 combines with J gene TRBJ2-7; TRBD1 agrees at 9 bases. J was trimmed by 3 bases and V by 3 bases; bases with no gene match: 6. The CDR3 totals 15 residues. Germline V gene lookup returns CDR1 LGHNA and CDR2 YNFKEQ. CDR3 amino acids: CASSHWGQGFYEQYF. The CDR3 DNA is TGTGCCAGCAGCCATTGGGGACAGGGCTTCTACGAGCAGTACTTC.

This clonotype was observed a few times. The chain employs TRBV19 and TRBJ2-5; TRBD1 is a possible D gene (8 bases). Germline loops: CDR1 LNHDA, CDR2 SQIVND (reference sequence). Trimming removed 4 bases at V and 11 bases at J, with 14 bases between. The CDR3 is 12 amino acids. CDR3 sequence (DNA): TGTGCCAGTAGTAGCAGGGGGCGGGAGCAGTACTTC. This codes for CASSSRGREQYF.

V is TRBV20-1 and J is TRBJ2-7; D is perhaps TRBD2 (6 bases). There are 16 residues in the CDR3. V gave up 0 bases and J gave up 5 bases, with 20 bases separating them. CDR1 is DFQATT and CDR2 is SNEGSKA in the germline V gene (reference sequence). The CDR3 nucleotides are TGCAGTGCTAGAGATTGGCAGGGACTCTCCCGGGACGAGCAGTACTTC. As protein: CSARDWQGLSRDEQYF.

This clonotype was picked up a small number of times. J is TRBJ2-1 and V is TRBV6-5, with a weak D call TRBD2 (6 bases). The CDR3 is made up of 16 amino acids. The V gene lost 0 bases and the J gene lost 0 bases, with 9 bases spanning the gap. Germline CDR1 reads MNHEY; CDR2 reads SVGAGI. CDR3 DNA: TGTGCCAGCAGTTACTCTGGGGGGAGCTCCTACAATGAGCAGTTCTTC. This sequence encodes CASSYSGGSSYNEQFF.

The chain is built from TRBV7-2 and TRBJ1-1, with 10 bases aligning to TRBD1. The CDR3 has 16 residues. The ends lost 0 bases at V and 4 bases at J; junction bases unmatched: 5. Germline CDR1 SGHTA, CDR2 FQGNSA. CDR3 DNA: TGTGCCAGCAGCTTAGCCGTGACAGGGGGCATCACTGAAGCTTTCTTT. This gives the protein CASSLAVTGGITEAFF.

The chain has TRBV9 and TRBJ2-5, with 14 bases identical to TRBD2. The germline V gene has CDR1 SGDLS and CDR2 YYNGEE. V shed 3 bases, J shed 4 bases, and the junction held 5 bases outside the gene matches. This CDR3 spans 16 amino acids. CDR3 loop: CASSETSGGATETQYF. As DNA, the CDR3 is TGTGCCAGCAGCGAGACTAGCGGGGGGGCCACAGAGACCCAGTACTTC.

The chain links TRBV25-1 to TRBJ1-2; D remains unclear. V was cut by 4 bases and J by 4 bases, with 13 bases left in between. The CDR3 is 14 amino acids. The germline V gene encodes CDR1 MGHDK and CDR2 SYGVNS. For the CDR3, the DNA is TGTGCCAGCAGTGGCCAGGACCGTGTCTATGGCTACACCTTC. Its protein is CASSGQDRVYGYTF.

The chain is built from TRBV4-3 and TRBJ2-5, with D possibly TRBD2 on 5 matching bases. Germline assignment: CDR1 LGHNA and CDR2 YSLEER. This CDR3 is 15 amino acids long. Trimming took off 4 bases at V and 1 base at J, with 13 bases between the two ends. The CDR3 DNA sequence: TGCGCCAGCAGCCGAGATAGGACTGCCCAAGAGACCCAGTACTTC. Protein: CASSRDRTAQETQYF.

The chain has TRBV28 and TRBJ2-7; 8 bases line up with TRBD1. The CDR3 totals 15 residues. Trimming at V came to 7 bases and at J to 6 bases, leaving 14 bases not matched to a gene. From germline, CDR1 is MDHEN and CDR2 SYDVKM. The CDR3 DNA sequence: TGTGCCAGCAATGGGGCCAGGACAGGGACCGGCGAGCAGTACTTC. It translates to CASNGARTGTGEQYF.

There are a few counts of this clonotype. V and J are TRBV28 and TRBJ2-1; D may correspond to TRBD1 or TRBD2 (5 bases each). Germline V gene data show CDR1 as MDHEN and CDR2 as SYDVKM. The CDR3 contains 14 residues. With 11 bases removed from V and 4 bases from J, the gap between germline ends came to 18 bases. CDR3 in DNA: TGTGCCGTCCTCCCCGGGACGGAATACAATGAGCAGTTCTTC. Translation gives CAVLPGTEYNEQFF.

CDR3 coding DNA: TGTGCCAGCAGTTTGCGGCAGGGGGAGAGGGAAAAACTGTTTTTT. This codes for CASSLRQGEREKLFF. V gene TRBV28 combines with J gene TRBJ1-4; 7 positions agree with TRBD1. V gave up 3 bases and J gave up 8 bases; unmatched junction bases: 9. The length of the CDR3 is 15 residues. Germline lookup yields CDR1 MDHEN and CDR2 SYDVKM.

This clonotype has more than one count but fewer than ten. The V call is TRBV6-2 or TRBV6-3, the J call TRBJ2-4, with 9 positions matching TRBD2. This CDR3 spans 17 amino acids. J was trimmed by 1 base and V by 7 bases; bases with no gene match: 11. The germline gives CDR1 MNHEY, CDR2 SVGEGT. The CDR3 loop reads CASKNRGGASAKNIQYF. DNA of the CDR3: TGTGCCAGCAAAAATCGCGGGGGGGCCAGTGCCAAAAACATTCAGTACTTC.

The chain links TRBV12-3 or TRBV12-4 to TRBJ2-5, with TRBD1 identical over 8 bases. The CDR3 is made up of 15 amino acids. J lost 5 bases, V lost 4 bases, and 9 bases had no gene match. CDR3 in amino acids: CASSSPRTGRETQYF. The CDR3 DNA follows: TGTGCCAGCAGTTCTCCCCGGACAGGGAGGGAGACCCAGTACTTC.

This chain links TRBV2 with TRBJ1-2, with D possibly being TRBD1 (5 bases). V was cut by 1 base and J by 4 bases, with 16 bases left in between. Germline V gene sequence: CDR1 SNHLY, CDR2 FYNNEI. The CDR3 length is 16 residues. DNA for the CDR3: TGTGCCAGCAGTGAAGGTCCAGGGATATCCCCCTATGGCTACACCTTC. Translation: CASSEGPGISPYGYTF.

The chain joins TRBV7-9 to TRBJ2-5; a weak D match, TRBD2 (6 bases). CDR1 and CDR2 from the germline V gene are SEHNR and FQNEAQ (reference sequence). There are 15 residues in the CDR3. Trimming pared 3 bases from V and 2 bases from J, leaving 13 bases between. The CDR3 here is CASSLSGEFQETQYF. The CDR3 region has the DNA TGTGCCAGCAGCTTGTCGGGAGAATTTCAAGAGACCCAGTACTTC.

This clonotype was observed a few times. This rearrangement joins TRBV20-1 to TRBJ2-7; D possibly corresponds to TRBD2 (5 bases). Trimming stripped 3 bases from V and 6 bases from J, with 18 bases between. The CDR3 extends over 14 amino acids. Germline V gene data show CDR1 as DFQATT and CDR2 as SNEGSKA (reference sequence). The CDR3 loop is CSARLSSTSSEQYF. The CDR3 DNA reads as TGCAGTGCTAGGCTTTCGTCAACTAGTAGCGAGCAGTACTTC.

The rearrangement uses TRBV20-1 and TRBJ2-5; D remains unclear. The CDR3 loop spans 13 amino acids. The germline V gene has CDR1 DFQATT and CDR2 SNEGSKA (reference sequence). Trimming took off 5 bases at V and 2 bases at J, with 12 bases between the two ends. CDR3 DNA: TGCAGTGCTCGCATCCTGGGGCAAGAGACCCAGTACTTC. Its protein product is CSARILGQETQYF.

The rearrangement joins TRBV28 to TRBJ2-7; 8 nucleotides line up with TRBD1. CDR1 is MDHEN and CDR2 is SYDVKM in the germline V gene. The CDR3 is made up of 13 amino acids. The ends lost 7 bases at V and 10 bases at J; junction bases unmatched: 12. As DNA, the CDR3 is TGTGCCAGCACCGACAGGGGAGCAGGGTCCCAGTACTTC. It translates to CASTDRGAGSQYF.

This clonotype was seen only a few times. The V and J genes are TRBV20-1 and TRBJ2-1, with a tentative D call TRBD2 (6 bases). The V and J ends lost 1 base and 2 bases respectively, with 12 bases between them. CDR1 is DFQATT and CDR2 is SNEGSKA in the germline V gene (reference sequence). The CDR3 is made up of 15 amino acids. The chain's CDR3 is CSARVGGVTYNEQFF. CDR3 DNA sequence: TGCAGTGCTAGAGTAGGCGGGGTTACCTACAATGAGCAGTTCTTC.

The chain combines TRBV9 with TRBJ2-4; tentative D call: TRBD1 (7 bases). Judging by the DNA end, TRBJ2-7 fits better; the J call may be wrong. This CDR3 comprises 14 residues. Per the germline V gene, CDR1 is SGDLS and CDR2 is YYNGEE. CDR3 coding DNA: TGTGCCAGCAGCGTTTCAGGGGGGCACTACGAGCAGTACTTC. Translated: CASSVSGGHYEQYF.

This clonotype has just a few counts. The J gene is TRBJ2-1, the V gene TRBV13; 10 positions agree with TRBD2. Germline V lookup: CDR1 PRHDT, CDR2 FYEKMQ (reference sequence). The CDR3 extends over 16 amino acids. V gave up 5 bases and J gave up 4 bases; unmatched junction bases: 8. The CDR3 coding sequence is TGTGCCAGCAGCCCAGGGACTAGCGAGATGTACAATGAGCAGTTCTTC. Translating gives CASSPGTSEMYNEQFF.

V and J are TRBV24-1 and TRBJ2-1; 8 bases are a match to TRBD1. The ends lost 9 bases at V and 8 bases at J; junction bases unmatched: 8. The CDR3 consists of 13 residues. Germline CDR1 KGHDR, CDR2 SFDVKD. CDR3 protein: CATSRQGLYEQFF. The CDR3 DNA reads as TGTGCCACCTCCCGACAGGGGTTATATGAGCAGTTCTTC.

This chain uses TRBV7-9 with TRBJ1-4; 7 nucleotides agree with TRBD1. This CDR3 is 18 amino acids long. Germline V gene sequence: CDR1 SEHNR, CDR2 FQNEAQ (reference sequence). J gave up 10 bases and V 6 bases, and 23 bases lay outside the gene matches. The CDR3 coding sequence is TGTGCCAGCAGTCAGCCGGGGGACAGCAAGTCACAGTTGGGAAAACTGTTTTTT. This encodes CASSQPGDSKSQLGKLFF.

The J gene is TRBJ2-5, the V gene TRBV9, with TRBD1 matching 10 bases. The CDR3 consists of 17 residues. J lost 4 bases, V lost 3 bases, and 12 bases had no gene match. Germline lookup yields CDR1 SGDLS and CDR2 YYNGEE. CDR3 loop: CASSDGQGVEIGETQYF. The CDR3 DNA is TGTGCCAGCAGCGACGGACAGGGGGTCGAGATCGGAGAGACCCAGTACTTC.

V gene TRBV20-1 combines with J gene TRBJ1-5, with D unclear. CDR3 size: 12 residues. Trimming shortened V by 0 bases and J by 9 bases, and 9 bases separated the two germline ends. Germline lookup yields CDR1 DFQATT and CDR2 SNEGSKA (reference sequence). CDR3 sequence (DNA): TGCAGTGCTAGAGATCTAACGGGGCCCCAGCATTTT. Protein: CSARDLTGPQHF.